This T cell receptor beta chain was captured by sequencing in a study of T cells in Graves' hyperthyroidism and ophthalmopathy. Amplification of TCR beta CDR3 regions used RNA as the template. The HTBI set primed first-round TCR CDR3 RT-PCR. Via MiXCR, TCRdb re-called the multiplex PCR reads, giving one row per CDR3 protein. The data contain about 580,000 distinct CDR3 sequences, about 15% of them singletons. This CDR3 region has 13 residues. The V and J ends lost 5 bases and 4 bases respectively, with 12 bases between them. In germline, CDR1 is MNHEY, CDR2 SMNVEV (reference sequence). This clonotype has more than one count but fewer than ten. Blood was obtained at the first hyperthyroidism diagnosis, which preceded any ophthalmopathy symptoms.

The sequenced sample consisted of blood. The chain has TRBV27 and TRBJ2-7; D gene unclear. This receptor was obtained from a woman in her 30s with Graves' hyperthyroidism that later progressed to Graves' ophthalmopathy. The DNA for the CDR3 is TGTGCCAGCAGTGATGGAGACGGGTACGAGCAGTACTTC. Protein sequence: CASSDGDGYEQYF.